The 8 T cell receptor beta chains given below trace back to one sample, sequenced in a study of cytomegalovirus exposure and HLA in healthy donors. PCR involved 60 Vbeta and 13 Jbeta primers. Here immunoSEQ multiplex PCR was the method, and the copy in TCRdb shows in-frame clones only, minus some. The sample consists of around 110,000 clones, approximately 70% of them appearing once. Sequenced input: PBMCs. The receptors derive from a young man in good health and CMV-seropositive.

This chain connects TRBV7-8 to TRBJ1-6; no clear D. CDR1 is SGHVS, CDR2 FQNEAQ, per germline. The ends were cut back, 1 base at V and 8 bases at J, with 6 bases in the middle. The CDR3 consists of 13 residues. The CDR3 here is CASSLVRDSPLHF. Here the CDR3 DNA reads TGTGCCAGCAGCTTAGTGAGGGATTCACCCCTCCACTTT.

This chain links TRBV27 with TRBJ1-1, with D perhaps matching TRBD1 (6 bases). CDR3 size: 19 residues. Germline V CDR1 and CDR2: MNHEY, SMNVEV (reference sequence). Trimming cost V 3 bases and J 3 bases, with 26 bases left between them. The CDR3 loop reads CASSFFPADRSKGYTEAFF. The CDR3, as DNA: TGTGCCAGCAGTTTTTTCCCAGCGGACAGAAGCAAAGGATACACTGAAGCTTTCTTT.

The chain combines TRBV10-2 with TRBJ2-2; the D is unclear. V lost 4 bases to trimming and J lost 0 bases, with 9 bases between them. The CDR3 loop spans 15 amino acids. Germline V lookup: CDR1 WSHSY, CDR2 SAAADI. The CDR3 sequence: CASSGSRPNTGELFF. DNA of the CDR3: TGCGCCAGCAGTGGGAGTCGTCCGAACACCGGGGAGCTGTTTTTT.

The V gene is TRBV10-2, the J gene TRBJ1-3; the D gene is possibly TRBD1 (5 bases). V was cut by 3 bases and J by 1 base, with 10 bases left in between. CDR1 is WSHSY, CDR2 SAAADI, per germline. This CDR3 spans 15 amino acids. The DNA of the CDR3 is TGCGCCAGCAGTGAAGACAGAAAGTCTGGAAACACCATATATTTT. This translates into CASSEDRKSGNTIYF.

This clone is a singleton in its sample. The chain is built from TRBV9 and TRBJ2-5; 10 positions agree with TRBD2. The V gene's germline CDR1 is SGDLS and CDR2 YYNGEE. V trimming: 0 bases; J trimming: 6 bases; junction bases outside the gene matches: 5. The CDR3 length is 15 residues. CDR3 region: CASSVGGTSVKTQYF. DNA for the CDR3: TGTGCCAGCAGCGTAGGGGGGACTAGCGTAAAGACCCAGTACTTC.

The CDR3 sequence is CASSQATLTSGDYNEQFF. Written as DNA, the CDR3 is TGTGCCAGCAGCCAAGCCACCCTGACTAGCGGGGATTACAATGAGCAGTTCTTC. This chain joins TRBV4-2 and TRBJ2-1; 11 positions match TRBD2. V lost 1 base to trimming and J lost 4 bases; unmatched junction nucleotides: 9. Germline CDR1 LGHNA, CDR2 YNFKEQ. CDR3 length equals 18 residues.

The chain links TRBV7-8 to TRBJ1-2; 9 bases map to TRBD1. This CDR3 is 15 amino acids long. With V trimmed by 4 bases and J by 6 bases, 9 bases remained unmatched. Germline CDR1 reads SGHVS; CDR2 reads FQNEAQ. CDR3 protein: CASSSPRGQGDGYTF. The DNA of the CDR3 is TGTGCCAGCAGCTCCCCCCGGGGACAGGGAGATGGCTACACCTTC.

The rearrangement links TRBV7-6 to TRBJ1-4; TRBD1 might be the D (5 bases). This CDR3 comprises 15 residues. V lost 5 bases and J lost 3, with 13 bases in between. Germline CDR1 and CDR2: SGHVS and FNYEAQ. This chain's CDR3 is CASSPWQGANEKLFF. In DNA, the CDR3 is TGTGCCAGCAGCCCCTGGCAGGGTGCTAATGAAAAACTGTTTTTT. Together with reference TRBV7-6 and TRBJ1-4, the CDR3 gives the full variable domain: GAGVSQSPRYKVTKRGQDVALRCDPISGHVSLYWYRQALGQGPEFLTYFNYEAQQDKSGLPNDRFSAERPEGSISTLTIQRTEQRDSAMYRCASSPWQGANEKLFFGSGTQLSVL.